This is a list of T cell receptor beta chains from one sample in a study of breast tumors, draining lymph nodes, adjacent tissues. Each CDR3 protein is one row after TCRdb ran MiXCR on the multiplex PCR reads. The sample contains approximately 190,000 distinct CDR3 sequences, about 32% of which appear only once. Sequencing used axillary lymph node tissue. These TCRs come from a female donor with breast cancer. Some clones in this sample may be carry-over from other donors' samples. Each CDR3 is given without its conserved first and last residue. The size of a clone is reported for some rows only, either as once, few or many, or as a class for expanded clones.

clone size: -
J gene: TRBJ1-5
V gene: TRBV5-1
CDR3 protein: ASSLVGDNQPQH

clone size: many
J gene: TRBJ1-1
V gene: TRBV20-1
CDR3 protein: SASARRDTEAF

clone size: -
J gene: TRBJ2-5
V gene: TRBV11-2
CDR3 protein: ASSLSGRAEETQY

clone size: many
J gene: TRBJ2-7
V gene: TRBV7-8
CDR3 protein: ASSFRQGGPYEQY

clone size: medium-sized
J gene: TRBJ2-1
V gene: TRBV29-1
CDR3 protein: SVEEYLAGGRGNEQF

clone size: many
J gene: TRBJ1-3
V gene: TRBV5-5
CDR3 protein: ASSWTGQGNTIY

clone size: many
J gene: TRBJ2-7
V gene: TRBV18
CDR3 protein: ASSPPGTPYEQY

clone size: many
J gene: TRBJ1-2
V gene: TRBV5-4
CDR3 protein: ASSVSSGFGYT

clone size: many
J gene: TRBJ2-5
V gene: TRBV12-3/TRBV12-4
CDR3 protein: ASSFGGGQETQY

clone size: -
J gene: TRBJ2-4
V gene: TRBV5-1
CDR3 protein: ASSWGLRDSGNIQY

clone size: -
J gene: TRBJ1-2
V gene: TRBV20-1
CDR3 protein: SARVKDRAYGYT

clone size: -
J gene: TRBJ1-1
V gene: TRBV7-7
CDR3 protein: ASGPGQGPAEAF

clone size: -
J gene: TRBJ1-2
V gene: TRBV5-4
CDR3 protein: ASNFGTSYGYT

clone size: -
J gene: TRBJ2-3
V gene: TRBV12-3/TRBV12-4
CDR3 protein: ASGGLAENNEQY

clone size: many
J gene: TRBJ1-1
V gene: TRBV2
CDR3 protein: ASSDRVGTEAF

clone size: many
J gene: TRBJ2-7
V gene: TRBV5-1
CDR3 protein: ASSLDRSEQY

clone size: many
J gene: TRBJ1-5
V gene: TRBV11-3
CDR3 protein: ASSGGPGQGREGNQPQH

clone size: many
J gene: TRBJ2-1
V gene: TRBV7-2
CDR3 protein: ASSGLAGNEQF

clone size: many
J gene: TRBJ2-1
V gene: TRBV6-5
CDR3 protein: ASSSTETYNEQF

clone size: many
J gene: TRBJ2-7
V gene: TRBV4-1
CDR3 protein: ASSQDRGNRYEQY

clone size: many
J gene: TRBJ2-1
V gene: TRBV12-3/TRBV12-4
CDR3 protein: ASTQGGSSYNEQF

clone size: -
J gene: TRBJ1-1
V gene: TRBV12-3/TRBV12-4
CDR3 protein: ASSWGQNTEAF

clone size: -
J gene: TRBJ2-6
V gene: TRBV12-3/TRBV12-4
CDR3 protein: ASDKGANVLT

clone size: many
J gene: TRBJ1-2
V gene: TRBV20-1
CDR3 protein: SAQGDSSIKGYT

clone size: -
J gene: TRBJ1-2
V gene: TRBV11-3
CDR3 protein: ASSLGGGTGYT

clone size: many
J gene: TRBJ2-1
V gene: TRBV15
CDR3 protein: ATSRDPGGFNEQF

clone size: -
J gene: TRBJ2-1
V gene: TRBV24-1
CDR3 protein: APGTSGRDNEQF

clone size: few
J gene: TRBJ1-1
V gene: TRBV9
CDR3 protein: ASSVGTGTNTEAF

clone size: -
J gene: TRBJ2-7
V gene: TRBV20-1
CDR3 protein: SAFNRVCPSEQC

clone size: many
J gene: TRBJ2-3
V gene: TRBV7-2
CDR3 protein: ASSLVFTDTQY

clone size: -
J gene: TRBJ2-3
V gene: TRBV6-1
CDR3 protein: ASSEAGPTPFTDTQY

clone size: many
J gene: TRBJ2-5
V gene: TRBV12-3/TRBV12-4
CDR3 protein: ASSLPVGQGRSETQY

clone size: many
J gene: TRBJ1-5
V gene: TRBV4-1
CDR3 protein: ASSSQGVQGQPQH

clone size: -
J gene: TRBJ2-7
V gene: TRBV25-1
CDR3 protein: ASSDQGAGTSGFSYEQY

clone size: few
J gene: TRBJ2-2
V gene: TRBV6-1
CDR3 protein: ASRAEAGREGGGELF

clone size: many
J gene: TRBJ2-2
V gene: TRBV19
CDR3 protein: ATEDWRNTGELF

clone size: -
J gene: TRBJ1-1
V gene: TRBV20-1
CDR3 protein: SARDRGEYTEAF

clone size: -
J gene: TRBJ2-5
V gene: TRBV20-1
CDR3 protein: SATWTGGETQY

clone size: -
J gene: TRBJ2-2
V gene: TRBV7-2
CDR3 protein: ASSLQQGGLF

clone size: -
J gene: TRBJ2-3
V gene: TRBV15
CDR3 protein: ATSRFVAGAYTDTQY

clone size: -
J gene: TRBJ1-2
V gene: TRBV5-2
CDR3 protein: ASSYQDRGRGGYT

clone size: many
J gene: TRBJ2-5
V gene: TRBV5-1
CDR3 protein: ASSLVSLAGIETQY

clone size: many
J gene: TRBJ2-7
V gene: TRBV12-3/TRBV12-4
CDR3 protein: ASSWGQGKTYEQY

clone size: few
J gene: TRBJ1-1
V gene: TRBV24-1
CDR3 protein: APRRIGWTEAF

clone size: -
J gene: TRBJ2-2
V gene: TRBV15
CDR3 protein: ATSRAGGRLGELF

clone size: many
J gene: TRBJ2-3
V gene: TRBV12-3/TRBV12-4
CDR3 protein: ASSPSRNTQY

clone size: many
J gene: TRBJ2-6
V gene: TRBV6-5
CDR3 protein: ASSNRVTGANVLT

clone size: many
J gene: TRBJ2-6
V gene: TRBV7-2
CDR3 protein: ASSLTAHSGANVLT

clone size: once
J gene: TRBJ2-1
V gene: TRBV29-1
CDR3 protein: SVVYYFCATGWGAIGEQF

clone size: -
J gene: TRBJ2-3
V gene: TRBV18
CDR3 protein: ASSPPRSTDTQY